This TCR beta chain was observed in a study of cytomegalovirus exposure and HLA in healthy donors. Study in general: The roughly 700 first-cohort repertoires shared a platform with the 120 validation repertoires, as reported in a later analysis.

V dropped 1 base and J dropped 0 bases, with 12 bases sitting between them. Per germline, CDR1 MNHEY and CDR2 SVGAGI. This CDR3 is built from 16 residues. This table comes from immunoSEQ multiplex PCR, and its TCRdb copy is limited to in-frame clones, with some not included. This repertoire shows 100,000 to 150,000 clones, 89% found once; its top ten account for more than 0.95%. Input material: PBMCs. This clonotype was obtained from a woman aged 18-35 years in good health and CMV-seronegative. This chain uses TRBV6-5 with TRBJ1-2; D possibly corresponds to TRBD1 (5 bases). DNA of the CDR3: TGTGCCAGCAGTTACTTGGGGGGAATTTCTAACTATGGCTACACCTTC. Encoded protein: CASSYLGGISNYGYTF.